This T cell receptor (beta chain) appears in the sequencing data of a study of blood T cell repertoires in COVID-19. Repertoires were generated with immunoSEQ multiplex PCR, while TCRdb's copy carries only in-frame clones and drops some. The top ten clones hold roughly 29% of a sample with about 100,000 clones, about 80% of them seen once. Looked up from germline, CDR1 is SGDLS and CDR2 is YYNGEE. This CDR3 has 13 amino acids. With 0 bases removed from V and 7 bases from J, the gap between germline ends came to 8 bases. This receptor was identified in a man between 65 and 85 years old with active or convalescent COVID-19. The chain links TRBV9 to TRBJ2-4, with a weak D call TRBD2 (5 bases). The specimen sequenced was peripheral blood. CDR3 region: CASSVAPGNIQYF. CDR3 in DNA: TGTGCCAGCAGCGTAGCCCCGGGGAACATTCAGTACTTC.